The 25 T cell receptor beta chains in this list originate from one sample, sequenced in a study of cytomegalovirus exposure and HLA in healthy donors. The PCR employed 60 Vbeta primers together with 13 Jbeta primers. Clones were read by immunoSEQ multiplex PCR, and TCRdb kept only the in-frame ones, dropping some. Here the sample table reports some 39,000 clones. The specimen sequenced was PBMCs. The origin of the receptors is a young man in good health and CMV-seronegative.

The CDR3 region has the DNA TGTGCCAGCAAGGCGTTCGGGCGGGAGGCCTGGGATACGCAGTATTTT. Translation gives CASKAFGREAWDTQYF. This rearrangement joins TRBV27 to TRBJ2-3; TRBD2 agrees at 8 bases. The germline gives CDR1 MNHEY, CDR2 SMNVEV (reference sequence). Trimming took 7 bases from V and 6 from J; bases not matched to a gene: 15. This CDR3 is 16 amino acids long.

The chain uses TRBV5-4 and TRBJ1-1; D gene ambiguous. With 1 base removed from V and 4 bases from J, the gap between germline ends came to 11 bases. CDR3 size: 14 residues. Germline CDR1 is SGHNT and CDR2 is YYREEE (reference sequence). Written as DNA, the CDR3 is TGTGCCAGCAGCTTGCCCCAGGAGGTCACTGAAGCTTTCTTT. Its protein is CASSLPQEVTEAFF.

The chain uses TRBV5-4 and TRBJ2-5, with a tentative D call TRBD1 (6 bases). Trimming left V 3 bases short and J 3 bases short, with 24 bases between. Looked up from germline, CDR1 is SGHNT and CDR2 is YYREEE (reference sequence). The CDR3 totals 18 residues. CDR3 sequence: CASSWARQASGLEETQYF. For the CDR3, the DNA is TGTGCCAGCAGCTGGGCCCGACAGGCGTCAGGTCTGGAAGAGACCCAGTACTTC.

The J gene is TRBJ1-2, the V gene TRBV9; D is possibly TRBD1 (5 bases). The CDR3 consists of 13 residues. The ends were cut back, 4 bases at V and 2 bases at J, with 9 bases in the middle. The germline V gene encodes CDR1 SGDLS and CDR2 YYNGEE. CDR3 region: CASSLAGNYGYTF. The CDR3 coding sequence is TGTGCCAGCAGCTTAGCAGGGAACTATGGCTACACCTTC.

The chain combines TRBV27 with TRBJ2-3; D not resolved. Germline CDR1 and CDR2: MNHEY and SMNVEV (reference sequence). The CDR3 sequence is 13 residues long. V was clipped by 1 base and J by 6 bases, with 8 bases between them. The chain's CDR3 is CASSLLDVDTQYF. CDR3 DNA: TGTGCCAGCAGTTTATTAGATGTGGATACGCAGTATTTT.

This rearrangement joins TRBV5-3 to TRBJ2-7; perhaps TRBD1 as D (5 bases). TRBV5-3 falls under the ORF class, with uncertain function. The CDR3 covers 14 residues. V was shortened by 1 base and J by 3 bases, with 11 bases between the two germline ends. The CDR3 spells CARSLIPRDYEQYF. As DNA, the CDR3 is TGTGCCAGAAGCTTGATCCCCAGGGACTACGAGCAGTACTTC.

The chain employs TRBV2 and TRBJ1-5; TRBD1 is a possible D gene (5 bases). The CDR3 consists of 15 residues. Germline lookup yields CDR1 SNHLY and CDR2 FYNNEI. Deletions cut 7 bases from V and 10 bases from J, with 23 bases between. The CDR3 region has the DNA TGTGCCAGCAAGGGAGACGGGGGGTTATCAGCACCCCAGCATTTT. Protein: CASKGDGGLSAPQHF.

The chain recombines TRBV7-2 with TRBJ2-1; 7 bases are a match to TRBD1. V was clipped by 5 bases and J by 6 bases; unmatched bases: 7. Germline CDR1 and CDR2: SGHTA and FQGNSA. The CDR3 spans 14 residues. The CDR3 here is CASSPYGDSNEQFF. CDR3 bases: TGTGCCAGCAGCCCCTACGGGGACAGCAATGAGCAGTTCTTC.

This chain connects TRBV6-1 to TRBJ2-7; D possibly corresponds to TRBD1 (7 bases). Germline V gene lookup returns CDR1 MNHNS and CDR2 SASEGT. Trimming removed 6 bases at V and 2 bases at J, with 14 bases between. The CDR3 length is 14 residues. Written as DNA, the CDR3 is TGTGCCAGCAGCAGACAGGGACTCGCCTACGAGCAGTACTTC. It encodes CASSRQGLAYEQYF.

V and J are TRBV18 and TRBJ2-1, with D unresolved. CDR3 length: 13 amino acids. Deletions cut 3 bases from V and 9 bases from J, with 12 bases between. Germline assignment: CDR1 KGHSH and CDR2 LQKENI. This chain's CDR3 is CASSPIVPGEQFF. CDR3 DNA: TGTGCCAGCTCACCTATAGTACCGGGTGAGCAGTTCTTC. Full variable domain (remainder filled in from reference TRBV18 and TRBJ2-1): NAGVMQNPRHLVRRRGQEARLRCSPMKGHSHVYWYRQLPEEGLKFMVYLQKENIIDESGMPKERFSAEFPKEGPSILRIQQVVRGDSAAYFCASSPIVPGEQFFGPGTRLTVL.

The CDR3 coding sequence is TGTGCCAGCAGCCCCAGCTCCTACGAGCAGTACTTC. Translated, it gives CASSPSSYEQYF. The rearrangement joins TRBV7-9 to TRBJ2-7; D call uncertain. The length of the CDR3 is 12 residues. Trimming took 5 bases from V and 0 from J, leaving 5 bases between them. Germline CDR1 and CDR2: SEHNR and FQNEAQ (reference sequence).

The V gene is TRBV30, the J gene TRBJ2-7, with 12 bases fitting TRBD2. V was pared by 1 base and J by 4 bases, with 8 bases of the junction left unmatched. Germline CDR1 reads GTSNPN; CDR2 reads SVGIG (reference sequence). The CDR3 loop spans 16 amino acids. The CDR3 DNA reads as TGTGCCTGGAGTGCAAAAACTAGCGGGAGGTTTTACGAGCAGTACTTC. This translates into CAWSAKTSGRFYEQYF.

This chain connects TRBV2 to TRBJ2-7; TRBD2 aligns across 12 bases. The J segment lost 12 bases and the V segment lost 3 bases, leaving 9 bases of the junction unmatched. Germline lookup yields CDR1 SNHLY and CDR2 FYNNEI. This CDR3 region has 14 residues. This CDR3 is CASSEASGRAGAYF. The CDR3 DNA sequence: TGTGCCAGCAGTGAGGCTAGCGGGAGGGCCGGGGCGTACTTC.

The rearrangement links TRBV10-1 to TRBJ2-3; no firm D call. This CDR3 is 13 amino acids long. The V gene lost 1 base and the J gene lost 1 base, with 3 bases spanning the gap. Germline-derived CDR1 and CDR2 are WNHNN and SYGVQD (reference sequence). In DNA form, the CDR3 reads TGCGCCAGCAGTGAGTGGCGCACAGATACGCAGTATTTT. Protein product: CASSEWRTDTQYF.

The rearrangement uses TRBV7-2 and TRBJ1-6; TRBD1 matches 7 bases. Trimming took 5 bases from V and 9 from J; bases not matched to a gene: 1. Germline V CDR1 and CDR2: SGHTA, FQGNSA. This CDR3 is built from 12 residues. CDR3 DNA sequence: TGTGCCAGCAGCCGGACAGGTTCACCCCTCCACTTT. This sequence encodes CASSRTGSPLHF.

The rearrangement links TRBV6-5 to TRBJ2-5; D possibly corresponds to TRBD2 (6 bases). V lost 0 bases, J lost 5 bases, and 10 bases lay in between. The CDR3 has 14 residues. Germline V gives CDR1 MNHEY, CDR2 SVGAGI. The CDR3 region is CASSYSGDWETQYF. In nucleotides, the CDR3 is TGTGCCAGCAGTTACTCGGGGGACTGGGAGACCCAGTACTTC.

This chain uses TRBV5-5 with TRBJ1-5, with D possibly being TRBD1 (6 bases). The V gene lost 3 bases and the J gene lost 0 bases, with 16 bases spanning the gap. Germline CDR1 and CDR2: SGHKS and YYEKEE (reference sequence). The CDR3 covers 17 residues. The CDR3 is CASSYTGTLASNQPQHF. CDR3 nucleotide sequence: TGTGCCAGCAGCTACACCGGGACATTGGCTAGCAATCAGCCCCAGCATTTT.

The rearrangement joins TRBV11-3 to TRBJ2-7; TRBD1 matches 7 bases. The ends lost 0 bases at V and 7 bases at J; junction bases unmatched: 6. This CDR3 has 14 residues. CDR1 and CDR2 from the germline V gene are SGHNT and YENEEA. The CDR3 is CASSLERGLGEQYF. In DNA, the CDR3 is TGTGCCAGCAGCTTAGAAAGGGGGCTGGGGGAGCAGTACTTC.

The chain employs TRBV6-5 and TRBJ2-5; D is unclear. The germline gives CDR1 MNHEY, CDR2 SVGAGI. Trimming removed 8 bases from V and 5 bases from J, with 15 bases in between. This CDR3 region has 13 residues. The CDR3 protein is CASRNSQAETQYF. The CDR3 coding sequence is TGTGCCAGCCGGAACTCGCAGGCGGAGACCCAGTACTTC.

The chain recombines TRBV19 with TRBJ2-5; 7 nucleotides line up with TRBD2. V was clipped by 3 bases and J by 2 bases; unmatched bases: 9. The CDR3 contains 16 residues. The germline CDR1 and CDR2 sequences are LNHDA and SQIVND (reference sequence). Here the CDR3 DNA reads TGTGCCAGTAGTATTGAAGGGACTACGCTTCAAGAGACCCAGTACTTC. It is translated as CASSIEGTTLQETQYF. The full variable domain, completed using reference TRBV19 and TRBJ2-5, is DGGITQSPKYLFRKEGQNVTLSCEQNLNHDAMYWYRQDPGQGLRLIYYSQIVNDFQKGDIAEGYSVSREKKESFPLTVTSAQKNPTAFYLCASSIEGTTLQETQYFGPGTRLLVL.

This chain joins TRBV13 and TRBJ1-1; a weak D match, TRBD1 (5 bases). Germline lookup yields CDR1 PRHDT and CDR2 FYEKMQ (reference sequence). There are 14 residues in the CDR3. V was cut by 2 bases and J by 5 bases, with 12 bases left in between. As DNA, the CDR3 is TGTGCCAGCAGCTTAAGGGGAGGCAGGACTGAAGCTTTCTTT. This translates into CASSLRGGRTEAFF.

V gene TRBV18 combines with J gene TRBJ1-6, with D uncertain. Germline CDR1 reads KGHSH; CDR2 reads LQKENI. The CDR3 is 15 amino acids. The V end was cut by 3 bases, the J end by 5 bases, with 11 bases between. This CDR3 reads CASSPGRPDNSPLHF. The CDR3 nucleotides are TGTGCCAGCTCACCGGGCAGGCCAGATAATTCACCCCTCCACTTT. Looking up the rest from reference TRBV18 and TRBJ1-6 gives the full variable domain: NAGVMQNPRHLVRRRGQEARLRCSPMKGHSHVYWYRQLPEEGLKFMVYLQKENIIDESGMPKERFSAEFPKEGPSILRIQQVVRGDSAAYFCASSPGRPDNSPLHFGNGTRLTVT.

The rearrangement links TRBV5-1 to TRBJ2-7, with D perhaps matching TRBD2 (5 bases). Germline CDR1 and CDR2: SGHRS and YFSETQ. V was pared by 5 bases and J by 3 bases, with 15 bases between. This CDR3 has 14 amino acids. The CDR3 region has the DNA TGCGCCAGCAGGAAGGACGGGAAATTCTACGAGCAGTACTTC. It codes for CASRKDGKFYEQYF.

The J gene is TRBJ1-1, the V gene TRBV5-1; D unclear. The V end lost 4 bases, the J end lost 13 bases, and 17 bases lay between the germline ends. The V gene's germline CDR1 is SGHRS and CDR2 YFSETQ. The CDR3 contains 12 residues. CDR3 coding DNA: TGCGCCAGCAGCCTCACGGGGAGTGGGGATTTCTTT. This gives the protein CASSLTGSGDFF.

CDR3 in DNA: TGTGCAAGCCTTTCTAGCGGACTACGGGATACGCAGTATTTT. Translation gives CASLSSGLRDTQYF. The gene calls are TRBV12-2 and TRBJ2-3; whether TRBD2, the table's D call, matches the DNA was not checked. TRBV12-2 is reported as a pseudogene. CDR3 size: 14 residues.